This T cell receptor (beta chain) was captured in a study of blood T cell repertoires in COVID-19. The wider study: Collection of acute and convalescent COVID-19 samples took place in the United States, Italy and Spain. Nucleic acid was either cDNA or gDNA, and it came from T cells, B-cell-depleted T cells, or PBMCs.

Per the authors' pipeline: Using reference gene primer amplification, nucleated cell counts were estimated. Sequencing was performed with immunoSEQ multiplex PCR; in TCRdb, only in-frame clones are kept and a portion is missing. V, J and clone size derive from that table, while D and trimming were established from the DNA sequence. This table has roughly 430,000 clones, 70% to 90% appearing once. CDR1 is SGHDN, CDR2 FVKESK, per germline. The CDR3 runs 17 residues. V dropped 0 bases and J dropped 0 bases, with 12 bases sitting between them. The chain joins TRBV14 to TRBJ1-5, with a weak D call TRBD1 (5 bases). The source is a woman under 30 who had been exposed to COVID-19. Material: PBMCs or T cells enriched from blood (not recorded which). CDR3 sequence (DNA): TGTGCCAGCAGCCAAGATCAGGACACGGATAGCAATCAGCCCCAGCATTTT. Encoded protein: CASSQDQDTDSNQPQHF.